The 18 T cell receptor beta chains presented below share a single source sample, sequenced in a study of pediatric ulcerative colitis. One to two pinch biopsies were taken from the rectum during colonoscopy. Assay: immunoSEQ multiplex PCR; the TCRdb copy retains only in-frame clones and omits some. Altogether approximately 40,000 clones are present, around 73% being singletons, with the ten largest covering 0.65% to 0.75%. The specimen was gut tissue. These receptor sequences come from a boy under 18 with moderate ulcerative colitis.

The V call is TRBV2, the J call TRBJ2-1, with 16 bases matching TRBD2. Trimming at V came to 8 bases and at J to 14 bases, leaving 9 bases not matched to a gene. From germline, CDR1 is SNHLY and CDR2 FYNNEI. The CDR3 is made up of 14 amino acids. For the CDR3, the DNA is TGTGCCAGCGCCGGGACTAGCGGGAGGGCCAACGAGTTCTTC. It specifies CASAGTSGRANEFF.

V gene TRBV11-2 combines with J gene TRBJ1-3; D is unclear. Trimming shortened V by 5 bases and J by 8 bases, and 16 bases separated the two germline ends. Germline V CDR1 and CDR2: SGHAT, FQNNGV. The CDR3 length is 14 residues. CDR3 in DNA: TGTGCCAGCAGCCCTGGGTATAGGTTTGACACCATATATTTT. Translated: CASSPGYRFDTIYF.

The gene calls are TRBV7-9 and TRBJ2-3; 8 nucleotides line up with TRBD2. The CDR3 has 17 amino acids. Germline CDR1 and CDR2: SEHNR and FQNEAQ (reference sequence). V lost 1 base, J lost 7 bases, and 13 bases stayed unmatched. The CDR3 nucleotides read TGTGCCAGCAGCTTAGGGTCATTTAGCGGGGAGTATTATACGCAGTATTTT. Protein: CASSLGSFSGEYYTQYF.

The chain joins TRBV5-6 to TRBJ2-5; D possibly matches TRBD1 or TRBD2 (5 bases each). The CDR3 has 13 residues. Germline lookup yields CDR1 SGHDT and CDR2 YYEEEE. Between the trimmed V and J ends, which lost 4 bases and 5 bases, there was a span of 12 bases. CDR3 protein: CASSPGGGETQYF. In nucleotides, the CDR3 is TGTGCCAGCAGCCCTGGGGGTGGGGAGACCCAGTACTTC.

This clone is medium-sized in the sample. The chain links TRBV13 to TRBJ2-2, with TRBD1 identical over 7 bases. This CDR3 has 15 amino acids. Germline loops: CDR1 PRHDT, CDR2 FYEKMQ (reference sequence). J lost 3 bases, V lost 3 bases, and 4 bases had no gene match. CDR3 protein: CASSLRQGDTGELFF. In DNA, the CDR3 is TGTGCCAGCAGCTTGCGCCAGGGGGACACCGGGGAGCTGTTTTTT.

The rearrangement joins TRBV7-8 to TRBJ1-1; D may be TRBD1 (6 bases). The germline V gene encodes CDR1 SGHVS and CDR2 FQNEAQ. The CDR3 runs 14 residues. Trimming cost V 5 bases and J 5 bases, with 15 bases left between them. The chain's CDR3 is CASSLQARGTEAFF. The CDR3 DNA follows: TGTGCCAGCAGCCTGCAGGCGAGGGGGACTGAAGCTTTCTTT. Combining the CDR3 with reference TRBV7-8 and TRBJ1-1 gives the whole variable domain GAGVSQSPRYKVAKRGQDVALRCDPISGHVSLFWYQQALGQGPEFLTYFQNEAQLDKSGLPSDRFFAERPEGSVSTLKIQRTQQEDSAVYLCASSLQARGTEAFFGQGTRLTVV.

The chain uses TRBV6-1 and TRBJ2-7; TRBD1 is a possible D gene (7 bases). There are 13 residues in the CDR3. Trimming pared 6 bases from V and 3 bases from J, leaving 12 bases between. CDR1 and CDR2 from the germline V gene are MNHNS and SASEGT. Here the CDR3 DNA reads TGTGCCAGCAGCCGGGGGACAGACTACGAGCAGTACTTC. It codes for CASSRGTDYEQYF.

This chain's CDR3 is CASSLGGRTEAFF. The DNA of the CDR3 is TGTGCCAGCAGCTTAGGGGGTCGGACTGAAGCTTTCTTT. The chain recombines TRBV7-3 with TRBJ1-1, with D tentatively TRBD1 (5 bases). Germline assignment: CDR1 SGHTA and CDR2 FQGTGA. Trimming cost V 2 bases and J 5 bases, with 9 bases left between them. There are 13 residues in the CDR3.

The rearrangement uses TRBV11-3 and TRBJ2-2; D is undetermined. This CDR3 has 12 amino acids. Trimming took 5 bases from V and 7 from J, leaving 8 bases between them. Germline V gives CDR1 SGHNT, CDR2 YENEEA. CDR3 coding DNA: TGTGCCAGCAGCCCCGATTACGGGGAGCTGTTTTTT. Its translation: CASSPDYGELFF.

This chain joins TRBV6-1 and TRBJ2-1; D is undetermined. Per the germline V gene, CDR1 is MNHNS and CDR2 is SASEGT. CDR3 size: 16 residues. V was clipped by 3 bases and J by 0 bases, with 12 bases between them. CDR3 DNA: TGTGCCAGCAGTGACACGTTTGGGTTCTCCTACAATGAGCAGTTCTTC. Amino acid sequence: CASSDTFGFSYNEQFF.

The rearrangement links TRBV14 to TRBJ2-1; D is undetermined. This CDR3 has 14 residues. Germline V gene sequence: CDR1 SGHDN, CDR2 FVKESK. Trimming took 0 bases from V and 4 from J, leaving 7 bases between them. The CDR3 region is CASSQDSSYNEQFF. In nucleotides, the CDR3 is TGTGCCAGCAGCCAAGATAGCAGTTACAATGAGCAGTTCTTC.

This chain connects TRBV27 to TRBJ2-1; 10 nucleotides agree with TRBD2. After removal of 6 bases from V and 8 bases from J, the junction contained 7 bases not matched to a gene. CDR3 length equals 14 residues. CDR1 and CDR2 from the germline V gene are MNHEY and SMNVEV (reference sequence). The CDR3 loop reads CASRSAGGPDEQFF. The CDR3 coding sequence is TGTGCCAGCAGATCAGCGGGAGGGCCCGATGAGCAGTTCTTC.

This clone appeared a few times. The rearrangement joins TRBV5-1 to TRBJ2-7; perhaps TRBD1 as D (6 bases). Trimming left V 0 bases short and J 7 bases short, with 17 bases between. This CDR3 comprises 15 residues. Germline V gives CDR1 SGHRS, CDR2 YFSETQ. This CDR3 reads CASSLAPGAISEQYF. CDR3 in DNA: TGCGCCAGCAGCTTGGCGCCAGGGGCCATCTCAGAGCAGTACTTC. The complete variable domain, with remaining parts taken from reference TRBV5-1 and TRBJ2-7, reads KAGVTQTPRYLIKTRGQQVTLSCSPISGHRSVSWYQQTPGQGLQFLFEYFSETQRNKGNFPGRFSGRQFSNSRSEMNVSTLELGDSALYLCASSLAPGAISEQYFGPGTRLTVT.

CDR3 sequence: CASSLPGTSGTHNEQFF. CDR3 nucleotides: TGTGCCAGCAGCCTACCTGGGACTAGCGGAACGCACAATGAGCAGTTCTTC. The J gene is TRBJ2-1, the V gene TRBV5-4, with 11 bases fitting TRBD2. With V trimmed by 4 bases and J by 5 bases, 11 bases remained unmatched. Germline loops: CDR1 SGHNT, CDR2 YYREEE (reference sequence). The CDR3 consists of 17 residues.

The chain's CDR3 is CASSEALGRIRSGANVLTF. CDR3 nucleotide sequence: TGTGCCAGCAGTGAAGCCCTCGGCAGGATCCGCTCTGGGGCCAACGTCCTGACTTTC. The V call is TRBV6-1, the J call TRBJ2-6; D gene ambiguous. Germline CDR1 is MNHNS and CDR2 is SASEGT. Deletions cut 0 bases from V and 0 bases from J, with 15 bases between. This CDR3 spans 19 amino acids.

The rearrangement joins TRBV5-1 to TRBJ2-7; D may be TRBD2 (6 bases). The CDR3 spans 12 residues. The V end lost 1 base, the J end lost 6 bases, and 8 bases lay between the germline ends. The germline V gene encodes CDR1 SGHRS and CDR2 YFSETQ. CDR3 nucleotides: TGCGCCAGCAGCTTGTTCGGGAGCGAGCAGTACTTC. Amino acid sequence: CASSLFGSEQYF.

The chain links TRBV5-6 to TRBJ1-2; 7 bases match TRBD1. This CDR3 is 14 amino acids long. J was trimmed by 4 bases and V by 4 bases; bases with no gene match: 7. Germline V gene lookup returns CDR1 SGHDT and CDR2 YYEEEE. The CDR3, as DNA: TGTGCCAGCAGCCCGGGACAGAGTCTCTATGGCTACACCTTC. Protein product: CASSPGQSLYGYTF.

This clone appeared once. This chain joins TRBV9 and TRBJ1-2; 9 nucleotides match TRBD1. V gave up 3 bases and J gave up 4 bases; unmatched junction bases: 10. Germline V gives CDR1 SGDLS, CDR2 YYNGEE. The CDR3 is 16 residues long. The CDR3 here is CASSDNTGGYSYGYTF. The CDR3 nucleotides read TGTGCCAGCAGCGATAACACAGGGGGCTATAGCTATGGCTACACCTTC.